This is a list of T cell receptor beta chains from one sample in a study of T cells in localized non-small cell lung cancer. Repertoires were generated with immunoSEQ multiplex PCR, while TCRdb's copy carries only in-frame clones and drops some. The sample records 20,000 to 25,000 clones, 88% being singletons. Sequences were derived from PBMCs, sampled before any cancer treatment. The receptors originated from a man aged 40 to 70 with stage II squamous cell lung carcinoma. Both conserved end residues are part of each CDR3. Some rows have no size entry. The others give once, few or many, or a class for an expanded clone.

J: TRBJ2-5; size: NA; V: TRBV7-3; CDR3: CASSQGRPQETQYF
J: TRBJ1-1; size: NA; V: TRBV5-1; CDR3: CASSLGVGAYTEAFF
J: TRBJ2-6; size: NA; V: TRBV2; CDR3: CASSVSGANVLTF
J: TRBJ2-1; size: once; V: TRBV7-7; CDR3: CASSWQAGDYNEQFF
J: TRBJ1-1; size: NA; V: TRBV10-3; CDR3: CAISAGRENTEAFF
J: TRBJ2-7; size: NA; V: TRBV5-1; CDR3: CASSLGASQSYEQYF
J: TRBJ2-7; size: NA; V: TRBV21-1; CDR3: CASFPPEDYSYEQYF
J: NA; size: NA; V: TRBV7-9; CDR3: CASGLAGGASMYEQYF
J: TRBJ1-1; size: NA; V: TRBV5-1; CDR3: CASSLDLGGSNTEAFF
J: TRBJ2-3; size: NA; V: TRBV28; CDR3: CASSLSKGPLTDTQYF
J: TRBJ1-1; size: NA; V: TRBV6-5; CDR3: CASSTDQGATEAFF
J: TRBJ2-7; size: NA; V: TRBV7-2; CDR3: CASSQGQGGGEQYF
J: TRBJ2-1; size: NA; V: TRBV10-2; CDR3: CASRKTGPTGEQFF
J: TRBJ2-1; size: NA; V: TRBV19; CDR3: CASSIFGQSIAYNEQFF
J: TRBJ1-2; size: NA; V: TRBV6-5; CDR3: CASSYPGSYGYTF
J: TRBJ2-2; size: NA; V: TRBV27; CDR3: CASSFSTDNTGELFF
J: TRBJ2-1; size: NA; V: TRBV4-3; CDR3: CASSQDSGGLGFF
J: TRBJ2-3; size: NA; V: TRBV9; CDR3: CASSGAPSGGPTDTQYF
J: TRBJ2-1; size: NA; V: TRBV6-5; CDR3: CASSSRGLYNEQFF
J: TRBJ2-5; size: NA; V: TRBV27; CDR3: CASSLSGAGWETQYF
J: TRBJ1-6; size: NA; V: TRBV28; CDR3: CASSLGDSGIFSSPLHF
J: TRBJ2-5; size: NA; V: TRBV5-1; CDR3: CASSPATTTSGKETQYF